Below are 8 T cell receptor beta chains sequenced from a single sample in a study of cytomegalovirus exposure and HLA in healthy donors. Libraries were prepared by immunoSEQ multiplex PCR; TCRdb keeps only in-frame clonotypes and omits some of them. The data contain 150,000 to 170,000 clones, 86% of them singletons. Specimen: PBMCs. Receptors originate from a human donor in good health.

The chain recombines TRBV7-3 with TRBJ2-5, with a tentative D call TRBD1 (6 bases). This CDR3 contains 16 residues. Germline CDR1 SGHTA, CDR2 FQGTGA. Between the trimmed V and J ends, which lost 5 bases and 6 bases, there was a span of 22 bases. CDR3 bases: TGTGCCAGCAGCCTAAAGGCGGGTGGGACAATGAAGACCCAGTACTTC. This sequence encodes CASSLKAGGTMKTQYF.

This clone was observed once. The chain uses TRBV9 and TRBJ1-4; D is undetermined. CDR1 is SGDLS and CDR2 is YYNGEE in the germline V gene. The CDR3 runs 13 residues. V lost 3 bases and J 7 bases, leaving 10 bases between the germline ends. The CDR3 nucleotides are TGTGCCAGCAGCGCCGACATGAGTGAAAAACTGTTTTTT. This sequence encodes CASSADMSEKLFF.

The sample holds one count of this clone. This chain links TRBV27 with TRBJ2-7, with 8 bases fitting TRBD1. J lost 4 bases, V lost 6 bases, and 17 bases had no gene match. Germline CDR1 is MNHEY and CDR2 is SMNVEV (reference sequence). The CDR3 consists of 17 residues. The CDR3 region is CASSHSRRAGGAYEQYF. CDR3 bases: TGTGCCAGCAGCCACTCCCGACGGGCAGGGGGCGCGTACGAGCAGTACTTC.

The chain employs TRBV27 and TRBJ2-5, with TRBD2 matching 14 bases. The DNA matches TRBJ2-7 better at its end, which makes the J call doubtful. There are 14 residues in the CDR3. Per germline, CDR1 MNHEY and CDR2 SMNVEV (reference sequence). CDR3 residues: CASSSGLAGVEQYF. CDR3 in DNA: TGTGCCAGCAGTTCGGGACTAGCGGGAGTCGAGCAGTACTTC.

The CDR3 DNA is TGTGCCAGCAGCCCTCGGGACAGCGGATTCAATCAGCCCCAGCATTTT. It encodes CASSPRDSGFNQPQHF. The gene calls are TRBV7-8 and TRBJ1-5; the match to TRBD1 covers 7 bases. CDR3 size: 16 residues. Per the germline V gene, CDR1 is SGHVS and CDR2 is FQNEAQ. J gave up 3 bases and V 5 bases, and 10 bases lay outside the gene matches.

This rearrangement joins TRBV5-4 to TRBJ1-2; D gene unclear. This CDR3 region has 11 residues. The V and J ends lost 7 bases and 8 bases respectively, with 12 bases between them. CDR1 is SGHNT, CDR2 YYREEE, per germline (reference sequence). CDR3 protein: CASGSWRGYTF. As DNA, the CDR3 is TGTGCCAGCGGCTCCTGGAGAGGCTACACCTTC.

This clone came up a few times. The V gene is TRBV28, the J gene TRBJ1-2; the D is unclear. Germline assignment: CDR1 MDHEN and CDR2 SYDVKM. The V and J ends lost 7 bases and 3 bases respectively, with 12 bases between them. CDR3 length: 13 residues. The CDR3 nucleotides read TGTGCCAGCAAAAGAGGGAACGACTATGGCTACACCTTC. Its protein is CASKRGNDYGYTF.

This sequence joins TRBV4-3 and TRBJ2-2, with 8 positions matching TRBD2. Germline values: CDR1 LGHNA, CDR2 YSLEER. The V segment lost 4 bases and the J segment 4 bases; nucleotides outside the gene matches: 5. The CDR3 extends over 15 amino acids. The CDR3 spells CASSLSGESTGELFF. CDR3 nucleotide sequence: TGCGCCAGCAGCCTTAGCGGGGAAAGCACCGGGGAGCTGTTTTTT.